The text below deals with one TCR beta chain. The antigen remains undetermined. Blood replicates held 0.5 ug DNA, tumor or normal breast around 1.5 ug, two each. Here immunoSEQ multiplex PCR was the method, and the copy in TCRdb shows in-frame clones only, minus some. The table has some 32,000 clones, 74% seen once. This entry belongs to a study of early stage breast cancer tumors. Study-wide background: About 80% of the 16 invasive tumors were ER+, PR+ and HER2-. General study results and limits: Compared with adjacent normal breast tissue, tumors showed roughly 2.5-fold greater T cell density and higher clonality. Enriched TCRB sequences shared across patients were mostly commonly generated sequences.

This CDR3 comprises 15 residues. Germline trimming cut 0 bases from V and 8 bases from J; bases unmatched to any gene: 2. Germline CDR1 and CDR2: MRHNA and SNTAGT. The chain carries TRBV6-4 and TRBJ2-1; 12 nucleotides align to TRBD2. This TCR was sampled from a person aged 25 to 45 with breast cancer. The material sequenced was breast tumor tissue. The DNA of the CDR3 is TGTGCCAGCAGTGACTCGACTAGCGGGAGCGATGAGCAGTTCTTC. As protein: CASSDSTSGSDEQFF.